This T cell receptor beta chain came from a study of blood T cell repertoires in COVID-19. The wider study: T cells, B-cell-depleted T cells, or PBMCs provided the cDNA or gDNA that served as material.

In the authors' methods: Reference gene primer amplification gave estimated nucleated cell counts. Clones were sequenced by immunoSEQ multiplex PCR, and TCRdb holds only the in-frame ones, with some missing. Clonal size and the V and J genes are those of that table, whereas D and trimming came from the DNA. Of 110,000 or so clones listed, roughly nine tenths were seen once; the top ten hold more than 6%. Trimming removed 0 bases at V and 3 bases at J, with 10 bases between. CDR1 is SGHKS, CDR2 YYEKEE, per germline (reference sequence). The CDR3 runs 15 residues. The sequenced sample consisted of peripheral blood. V usage is TRBV5-5 and J usage is TRBJ1-3; a possible D gene is TRBD1 (6 bases). The TCR comes from a human donor in a cohort sampled during active COVID-19. The CDR3 coding sequence is TGTGCCAGCAGCTTGGCGTTACAGGGTGGAAACACCATATATTTT. Translation: CASSLALQGGNTIYF.